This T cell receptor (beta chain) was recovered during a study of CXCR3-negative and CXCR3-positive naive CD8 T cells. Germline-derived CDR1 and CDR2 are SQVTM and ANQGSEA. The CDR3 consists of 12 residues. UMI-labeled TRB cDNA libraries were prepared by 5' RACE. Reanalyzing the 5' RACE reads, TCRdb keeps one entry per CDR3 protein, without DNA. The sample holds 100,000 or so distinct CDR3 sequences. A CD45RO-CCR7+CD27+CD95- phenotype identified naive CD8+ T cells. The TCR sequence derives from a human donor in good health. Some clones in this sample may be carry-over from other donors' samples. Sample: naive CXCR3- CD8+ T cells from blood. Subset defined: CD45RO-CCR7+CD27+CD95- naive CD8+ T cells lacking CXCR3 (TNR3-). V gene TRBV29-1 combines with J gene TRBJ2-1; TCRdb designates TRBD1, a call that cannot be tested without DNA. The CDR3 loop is CSARQGGNEQFF.